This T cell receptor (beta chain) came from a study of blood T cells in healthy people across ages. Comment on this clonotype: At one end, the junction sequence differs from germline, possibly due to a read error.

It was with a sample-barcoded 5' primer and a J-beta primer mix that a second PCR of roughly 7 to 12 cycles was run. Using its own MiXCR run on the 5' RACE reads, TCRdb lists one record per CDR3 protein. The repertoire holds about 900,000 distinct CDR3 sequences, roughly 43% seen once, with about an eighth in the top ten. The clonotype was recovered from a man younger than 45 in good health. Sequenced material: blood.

The CDR3 loop is CASSLQGEGGANALTF. The CDR3 DNA reads TGTGCCAGCAGCTTACAGGGCGAGGGTGGGGCCAACGCCCTGACTTTC. The rearrangement joins TRBV7-9 to TRBJ2-6, with D perhaps being TRBD1 or TRBD2 (5 bases each). The CDR3 has 16 residues. Germline loops: CDR1 SEHNR, CDR2 FQNEAQ (reference sequence).